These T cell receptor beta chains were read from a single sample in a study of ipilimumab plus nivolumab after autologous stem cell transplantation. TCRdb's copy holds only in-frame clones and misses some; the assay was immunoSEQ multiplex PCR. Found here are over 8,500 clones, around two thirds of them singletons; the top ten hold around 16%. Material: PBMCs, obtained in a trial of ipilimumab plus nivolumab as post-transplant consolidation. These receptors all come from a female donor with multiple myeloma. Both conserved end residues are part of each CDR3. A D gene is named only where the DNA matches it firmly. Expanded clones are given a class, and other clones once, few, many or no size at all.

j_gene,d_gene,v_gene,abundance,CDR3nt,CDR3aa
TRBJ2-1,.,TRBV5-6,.,TGTGCCAGCAGCTTGCGGCCTCTAACTTATGAGCAGTTCTTC,CASSLRPLTYEQFF
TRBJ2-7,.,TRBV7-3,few,TGTGCCAGCAGCCCGAGGCCAAACTACGAGCAGTACTTC,CASSPRPNYEQYF
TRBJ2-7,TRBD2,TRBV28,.,TGTGCCACAACTAGCGGGACACGCGAGCAGTACTTC,CATTSGTREQYF
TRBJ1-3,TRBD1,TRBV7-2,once,TGTGCCAGCAGCTTGACAGGGGGCCACTCTGGAAACACCATATATTTT,CASSLTGGHSGNTIYF
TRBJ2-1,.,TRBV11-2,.,TGTGCCAGCAGCTTATTAGGTATGGTTGGAAGGGGGGCGAATGAGCAGTTCTTC,CASSLLGMVGRGANEQFF
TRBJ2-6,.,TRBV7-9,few,TGTGCCAGCAGCTTAGTAACTAGCCAGTCTGGGGCCAACGTCCTGACTTTC,CASSLVTSQSGANVLTF
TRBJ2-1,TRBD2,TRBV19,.,TGTGCCAGGAAAAGTGGGCTAGCGGGACACTCCTACAATGAGCAGTTCTTC,CARKSGLAGHSYNEQFF
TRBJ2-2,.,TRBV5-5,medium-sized,TGTGCCAGCAGCTTGGGTGTATCGGCTCTAACCGGGGAGCTGTTTTTT,CASSLGVSALTGELFF
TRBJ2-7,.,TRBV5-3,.,TGTGCCAGCAGCTTGAACCCAAGCGTTATCTACGAGCAGTACTTC,CASSLNPSVIYEQYF
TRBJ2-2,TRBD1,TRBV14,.,TGTGCCAGCAGCCCTGACAGGGGGCGGACCGGGGAGCTGTTTTTT,CASSPDRGRTGELFF
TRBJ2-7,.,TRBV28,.,TGTGCCAGCAGTTTATACGGGGGAGCTCGGTACGAGCAGTACTTC,CASSLYGGARYEQYF
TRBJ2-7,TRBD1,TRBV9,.,TGTGCCAGCAGCGTTACGGGACAGGCCTTCTCCTACGAGCAGTACTTC,CASSVTGQAFSYEQYF
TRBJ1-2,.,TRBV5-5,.,TGTGCCAGCAGCGGGGGTCAGGGTCGGGGCTACACCTTC,CASSGGQGRGYTF
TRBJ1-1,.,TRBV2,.,TGTGCCAGCAGTGGGGACTTTGTTACTGAAGCTTTCTTT,CASSGDFVTEAFF
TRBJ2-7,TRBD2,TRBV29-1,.,TGCAGCGTTGCTCAAGGAGGACTAGTGGGCGAGCAGTACTTC,CSVAQGGLVGEQYF
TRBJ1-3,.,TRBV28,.,TGTGCCAGCAGTTTAAGCGTGGTGGACACCATATATTTT,CASSLSVVDTIYF
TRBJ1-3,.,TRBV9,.,TGTGCCAGCAGCGTAGCGGCGGGTGTGGGAAACACCATATATTTT,CASSVAAGVGNTIYF
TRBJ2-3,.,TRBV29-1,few,TGCAGCGGCCTTGGACACTTTAGCACAGATACGCAGTATTTT,CSGLGHFSTDTQYF
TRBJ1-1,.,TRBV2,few,TGTGCCAGCAGTGAAGACGGGAATTCGGACACTGAAGCTTTCTTT,CASSEDGNSDTEAFF
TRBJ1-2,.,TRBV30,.,TGTGCCTGGAGTTCCGGACTACACTATGGCTACACCTTC,CAWSSGLHYGYTF
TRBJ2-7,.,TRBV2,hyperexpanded,TGTGCCAGCAGCCCTAGCTCCTACGAGCAGTACTTC,CASSPSSYEQYF
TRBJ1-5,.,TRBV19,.,TGTGCCAGTAAGCGGACATCAATTCTGAATCAGCCCCAGCATTTT,CASKRTSILNQPQHF
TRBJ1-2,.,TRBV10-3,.,TGTGCCATCAGTGAGCAACAGTCTCGCTACACCTTC,CAISEQQSRYTF
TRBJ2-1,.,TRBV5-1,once,TGCGCCAGCAGCTTGGGACAAGGGGAACACAATGAGCAGTTCTTC,CASSLGQGEHNEQFF
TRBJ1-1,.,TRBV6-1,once,TGTGCCAGCAGTGGCTGGACGGGCACTGAAGCTTTCTTT,CASSGWTGTEAFF
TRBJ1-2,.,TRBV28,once,TGTGCCAGCAACGCATATAACTATGGCTACACCTTC,CASNAYNYGYTF
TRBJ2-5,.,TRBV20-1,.,TGCAGTGCAGGACAGCAAGAGACCCAGTACTTC,CSAGQQETQYF
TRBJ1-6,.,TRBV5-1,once,TGCGCCAGCCAAATCTCGGGGTCGGGGGATAATTCACCCCTCCACTTT,CASQISGSGDNSPLHF
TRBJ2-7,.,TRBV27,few,TGTGCCAGCAGTCTCCCTTCGGGCGAGCAGTACTTC,CASSLPSGEQYF
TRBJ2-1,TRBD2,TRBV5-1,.,TGCGCCAGCAGCTTGGTTCTAGCGGGAGGGCCGGGGAATGAGCAGTTCTTC,CASSLVLAGGPGNEQFF
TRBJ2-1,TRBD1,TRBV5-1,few,TGCGCCAGCAGCGTGACAGGGGTGAATGAGCAGTTCTTC,CASSVTGVNEQFF
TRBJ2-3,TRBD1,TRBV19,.,TGTGCCAGTACCAGACAGGGGGCGCAGGATACGCAGTATTTT,CASTRQGAQDTQYF
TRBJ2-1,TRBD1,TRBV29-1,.,TGCAGCGTTCACCTTTACCAGGACAGGGGGATCACAAGCTCCTACAATGAGCAGTTCTTC,CSVHLYQDRGITSSYNEQFF
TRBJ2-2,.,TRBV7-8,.,TGTGCCAGCAGCTTAGTGGTAGCGGCGAACACCGGGGAGCTGTTTTTT,CASSLVVAANTGELFF
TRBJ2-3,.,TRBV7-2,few,TGTGCCAGCAGCTTCCAGGGTAGCACAGATACGCAGTATTTT,CASSFQGSTDTQYF
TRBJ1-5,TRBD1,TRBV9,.,TGTGCCAGCAGCAACGACAGGGGGAAGGAGCCCCAGCATTTT,CASSNDRGKEPQHF
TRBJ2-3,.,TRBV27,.,TGTGCCAGATGCTGGGGCCATGGGCACAGATACGCAGTATTT,CARCWGHGHRYAVF
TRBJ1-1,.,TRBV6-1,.,TGTGCCAGCAGTGAAAGAGGCCAGCGGTGGAACACTGAAGCTTTCTTT,CASSERGQRWNTEAFF
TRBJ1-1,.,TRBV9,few,TGTGCCAGCAGCGCCCAATTACAGGAAAGTGAAGCTTTCTTT,CASSAQLQESEAFF
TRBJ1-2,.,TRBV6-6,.,TGTGCCAGCAGTTATCCGACTAGGAACTATGGCTACACCTTC,CASSYPTRNYGYTF
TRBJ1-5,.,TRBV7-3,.,TGTGCCAGCAGCTTTGGGGAAAGGCAGCCCCAGCATTTT,CASSFGERQPQHF
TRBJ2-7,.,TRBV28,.,TGTGCCAGCAGGTACGATAGGCATCGTGACTACGAGCAGTACTTC,CASRYDRHRDYEQYF
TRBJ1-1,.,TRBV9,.,TGTGCCAGCAGCGTAGAGTTAAGGGGGAATAGTTTCTTT,CASSVELRGNSFF
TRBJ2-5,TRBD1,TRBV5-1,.,TGCGCCTGTCGGGACAGTCTTCAAGAGACCCAGTACTTC,CACRDSLQETQYF
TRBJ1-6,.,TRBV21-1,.,TGTGCCAGCATCCCTCTAGGGGCAGTGAATAATTCACCCCTCCACTTT,CASIPLGAVNNSPLHF
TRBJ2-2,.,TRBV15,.,TGTGCCACCAGCAGAGATTTGGGTCTCACCGGGGAGCTGTTTTTT,CATSRDLGLTGELFF
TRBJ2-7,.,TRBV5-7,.,TGTGCCAGCAGCTTGGCCTCGGAAAACGAGCAGTACTTC,CASSLASENEQYF
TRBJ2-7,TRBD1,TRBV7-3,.,TGTGCCAGCAGCTTGACAGGGATCTACGAGCAGTACTTC,CASSLTGIYEQYF
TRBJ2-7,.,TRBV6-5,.,TGTGCCAGCGGGGCAGTCCTTGGGGAGCAGTACTTC,CASGAVLGEQYF
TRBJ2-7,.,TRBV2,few,TGTGCCAGCAGTTTTCCTGAGGGGAAGCAGTACTTC,CASSFPEGKQYF
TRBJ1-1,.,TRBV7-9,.,TGTGCCAGCAGCTCCCCAGCGGGGGGGAACACTGAAGCTTTCTTT,CASSSPAGGNTEAFF
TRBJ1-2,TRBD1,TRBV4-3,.,TGCGCCAGCAGCCGATCGACAGGGGGAGACTATGGCTACACCTTC,CASSRSTGGDYGYTF
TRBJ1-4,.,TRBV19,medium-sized,TGTGCCAGTAGTCTACACGGTGAAAAACTGTTTTTT,CASSLHGEKLFF
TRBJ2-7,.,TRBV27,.,TGTGCCAGCAGTGTCCCGAGTGGCGAGCAGTACTTC,CASSVPSGEQYF
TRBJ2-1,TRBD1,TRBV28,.,TGTGCCAGCAGTTTTCCCACCCCGGGACAGATATACAATGAGCAGTTCTTC,CASSFPTPGQIYNEQFF
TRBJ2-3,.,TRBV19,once,TGTGCCAGTAGTATAAGAACCGATACGCAGTATTTT,CASSIRTDTQYF
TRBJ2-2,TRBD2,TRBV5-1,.,TGCGCCAGCAGCTTGACTTCCGGGACTAGGTTCGGGACCGGGGAGCTGTTTTTT,CASSLTSGTRFGTGELFF
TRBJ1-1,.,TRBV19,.,TGTGCCAGTCGTCGGTCCCGGGACACTGAAGCTTTCTTT,CASRRSRDTEAFF
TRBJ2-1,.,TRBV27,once,TGTGCCAGCAGTTTCCCTCCGGGATTTGAGCAGTTCTTC,CASSFPPGFEQFF
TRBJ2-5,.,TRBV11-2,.,TGTGCCAGCAGCTCAAAGGAGAGGGAGGCGAAAGAGACCCAGTACTTC,CASSSKEREAKETQYF